This TCR beta chain is from a study of control samples from healthy donors and cancer patients. TCRdb's copy holds only in-frame clones and misses some; the assay was immunoSEQ multiplex PCR. There are around 75,000 clones in the sample; around 92% occur only once, and 5.8% lies in the top ten. CDR3 length: 14 amino acids. Germline CDR1 reads SGHRS; CDR2 reads YFSETQ. Trimming took 2 bases from V and 2 from J, leaving 8 bases between them. The chain couples TRBV5-1 to TRBJ2-4, with a possible D match to TRBD1 (5 bases). Sequencing input: blood. The sequence came from an older woman in good health. In DNA form, the CDR3 reads TGCGCCAGCAGCTTCGGACACTCCAAAAACATTCAGTACTTC. Its protein product is CASSFGHSKNIQYF.